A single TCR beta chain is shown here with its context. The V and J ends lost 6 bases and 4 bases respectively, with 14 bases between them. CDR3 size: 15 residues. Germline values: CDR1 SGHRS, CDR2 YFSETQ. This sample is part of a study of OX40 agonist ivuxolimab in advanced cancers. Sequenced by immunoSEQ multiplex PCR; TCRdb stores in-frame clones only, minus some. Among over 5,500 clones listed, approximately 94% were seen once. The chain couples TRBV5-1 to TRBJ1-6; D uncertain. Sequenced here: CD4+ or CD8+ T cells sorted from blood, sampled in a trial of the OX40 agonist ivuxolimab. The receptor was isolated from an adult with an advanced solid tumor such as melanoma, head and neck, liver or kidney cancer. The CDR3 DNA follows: TGCGCCAGCACCTATGAGGGATTTTATAATTCACCCCTCCACTTT. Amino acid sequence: CASTYEGFYNSPLHF.